The 32 T cell receptor beta chains given below trace back to one sample, sequenced in a study of blood T cell repertoires in COVID-19. Some clones are missing from TCRdb's copy, which holds only in-frame ones; the method was immunoSEQ multiplex PCR. The table records about 170,000 clones, approximately 90% of them present only once. The sample taken for sequencing was peripheral blood. The source of these receptors is a man aged 50 or older who had recovered from COVID-19.

The chain uses TRBV19 and TRBJ2-5; 9 nucleotides match TRBD2. This CDR3 region has 14 residues. Germline CDR1 is LNHDA and CDR2 is SQIVND (reference sequence). Unmatched junction bases numbered 2, after V lost 5 bases and J lost 1 base. Here the CDR3 DNA reads TGTGCCAGTAGTGGGGGACTAGCCCAAGAGACCCAGTACTTC. It is translated as CASSGGLAQETQYF.

This chain uses TRBV19 with TRBJ1-1; D is uncertain. The CDR3 loop spans 13 amino acids. Germline assignment: CDR1 LNHDA and CDR2 SQIVND (reference sequence). V gave up 6 bases and J gave up 4 bases, with 12 bases separating them. In DNA form, the CDR3 reads TGTGCCAGTAGGAAGGCGGCCGGCACTGAAGCTTTCTTT. It codes for CASRKAAGTEAFF.

The chain has TRBV6-2 or TRBV6-3 and TRBJ1-2, with D tentatively TRBD1 (5 bases). V lost 5 bases, J lost 4 bases, and 11 bases lay in between. The CDR3 length is 13 residues. In germline, CDR1 is MNHEY, CDR2 SVGEGT. The CDR3 DNA follows: TGTGCCAGCAGTGATACAGGTCCCTATGGCTACACCTTC. As protein: CASSDTGPYGYTF.

This clone showed up just once. The rearrangement joins TRBV19 to TRBJ2-7; possible D gene TRBD1, 6 bases. V gave up 4 bases and J gave up 4 bases, with 14 bases separating them. CDR3 length equals 14 residues. CDR1 and CDR2 (germline): LNHDA, SQIVND (reference sequence). The chain's CDR3 is CASSTSTGPYEQYF. The CDR3 DNA is TGTGCCAGTAGTACGTCGACAGGTCCATACGAGCAGTACTTC.

This sequence joins TRBV27 and TRBJ2-6, with D tentatively TRBD2 (7 bases). Trimming shortened V by 4 bases and J by 4 bases, and 11 bases separated the two germline ends. Germline lookup yields CDR1 MNHEY and CDR2 SMNVEV (reference sequence). The CDR3 runs 15 residues. The CDR3 here is CASSSQGGGANVLTF. The CDR3 coding sequence is TGTGCCAGCAGTTCACAGGGAGGGGGGGCCAACGTCCTGACTTTC.

The J gene is TRBJ2-2, the V gene TRBV5-1; 7 nucleotides agree with TRBD1. Looked up from germline, CDR1 is SGHRS and CDR2 is YFSETQ. Trimming took 3 bases from V and 0 from J; bases not matched to a gene: 5. The CDR3 contains 16 residues. Here the CDR3 DNA reads TGCGCCAGCAGCTACCACAGGGGTCCGAACACCGGGGAGCTGTTTTTT. Protein product: CASSYHRGPNTGELFF.

The J gene is TRBJ2-3, the V gene TRBV7-5; no DNA check was done on the table's D call, TRBD2. TRBV7-5 is recorded as a pseudogene. CDR3 length: 17 amino acids. The CDR3 region is CARSLVSRRHYTDTQYF. The CDR3, as DNA: TGTGCCAGAAGCTTAGTTTCCAGGAGGCACTACACAGATACGCAGTATTTT.

The V and J genes are TRBV30 and TRBJ1-6, with 10 bases aligning to TRBD1. The CDR3 totals 14 residues. CDR1 and CDR2 (germline): GTSNPN, SVGIG (reference sequence). The junction had 4 bases not matched to a gene; V was cut back by 4 bases and J by 7 bases. CDR3 coding DNA: TGTGCCTGGAACCCGACAGGGGGCAATTCACCCCTCCACTTT. It encodes CAWNPTGGNSPLHF.

The chain employs TRBV29-1 and TRBJ2-5, with D perhaps matching TRBD2 (5 bases). The CDR3 is 14 amino acids. V lost 0 bases and J 2 bases, leaving 10 bases between the germline ends. Germline CDR1 and CDR2: SQVTM and ANQGSEA. The CDR3 here is CSVEDLRTQETQYF. The CDR3 DNA is TGCAGCGTTGAAGATTTGAGGACTCAAGAGACCCAGTACTTC.

The chain couples TRBV28 to TRBJ1-5, with a weak D call TRBD1 (6 bases). Germline V gene sequence: CDR1 MDHEN, CDR2 SYDVKM. The CDR3 runs 15 residues. Trimming took 2 bases from V and 1 from J, leaving 9 bases between them. DNA of the CDR3: TGTGCCAGCAGTTTAGGACAGAGCAGCAATCAGCCCCAGCATTTT. It yields the protein CASSLGQSSNQPQHF.

Written as DNA, the CDR3 is TGTGCCAGCAGCGTAACGAGCGGGAGGGCCTATGAGCAGTTCTTC. This encodes CASSVTSGRAYEQFF. The V gene is TRBV9, the J gene TRBJ2-1, with TRBD2 matching 10 bases. CDR3 length equals 15 residues. CDR1 SGDLS and CDR2 YYNGEE come from the germline V gene. The ends lost 1 base at V and 8 bases at J; junction bases unmatched: 6.

The chain recombines TRBV24-1 with TRBJ2-2, with 7 bases aligning to TRBD1. Germline V gene sequence: CDR1 KGHDR, CDR2 SFDVKD. There are 16 residues in the CDR3. The ends lost 4 bases at V and 4 bases at J; junction bases unmatched: 8. The CDR3 reads CATSEIQGKVTGELFF. Written as DNA, the CDR3 is TGTGCCACCAGTGAAATACAGGGGAAGGTCACCGGGGAGCTGTTTTTT.

J is TRBJ2-2 and V is TRBV7-2; TRBD1 is a possible D gene (6 bases). V shed 5 bases and J shed 3 bases, with 16 bases lying between them. Germline values: CDR1 SGHTA, CDR2 FQGNSA. The CDR3 consists of 16 residues. CDR3 sequence: CASSLQGLRDTGELFF. DNA of the CDR3: TGTGCCAGCAGCCTACAGGGTCTTAGGGACACCGGGGAGCTGTTTTTT.

This clone has just one count. The chain carries TRBV6-1 and TRBJ2-1, with D perhaps matching TRBD2 (6 bases). From germline, CDR1 is MNHNS and CDR2 SASEGT. The CDR3 contains 16 residues. V was cut by 4 bases and J by 4 bases, with 17 bases left in between. Here the CDR3 reads CASSVSSGGRYNEQFF. The CDR3 bases are TGTGCCAGCAGTGTGAGTTCAGGAGGGAGGTACAATGAGCAGTTCTTC.

The chain is built from TRBV28 and TRBJ1-5, with D possibly matching TRBD1 (6 bases). Looked up from germline, CDR1 is MDHEN and CDR2 is SYDVKM. With 4 bases removed from V and 4 bases from J, the gap between germline ends came to 11 bases. The CDR3 has 14 residues. In DNA, the CDR3 is TGTGCCAGCAGTTACAGGGCCCGGAATCAGCCCCAGCATTTT. Protein product: CASSYRARNQPQHF.

The chain employs TRBV18 and TRBJ2-3, with 9 nucleotides matching TRBD2. The CDR3 runs 18 residues. Germline V gene data show CDR1 as KGHSH and CDR2 as LQKENI. Germline trimming cut 1 base from V and 1 base from J; bases unmatched to any gene: 9. DNA for the CDR3: TGTGCCAGCTCACCACGGCGGGGGGGCTCTTCAGGCACAGATACGCAGTATTTT. This encodes CASSPRRGGSSGTDTQYF.

The J gene is TRBJ2-3, the V gene TRBV10-3; 7 bases agree with TRBD1. The length of the CDR3 is 15 residues. V trimming: 3 bases; J trimming: 1 base; junction bases outside the gene matches: 4. Per the germline V gene, CDR1 is ENHRY and CDR2 is SYGVKD. CDR3: CAISDWTGGTDTQYF. The CDR3 coding sequence is TGTGCCATCAGTGACTGGACAGGAGGCACAGATACGCAGTATTTT.

The CDR3 protein is CASSFRGFEAFF. The CDR3 DNA is TGTGCCAGCAGTTTTAGGGGTTTTGAAGCTTTCTTT. The chain carries TRBV28 and TRBJ1-1, with D perhaps TRBD1 (5 bases). This CDR3 region has 12 residues. The V gene's germline CDR1 is MDHEN and CDR2 SYDVKM. V lost 3 bases and J 7 bases, leaving 9 bases between the germline ends.

This clone was seen a few times. V and J are TRBV7-2 and TRBJ1-1; perhaps TRBD1 as D (6 bases). Trimming took off 3 bases at V and 1 base at J, with 6 bases between the two ends. This CDR3 is built from 13 residues. The germline gives CDR1 SGHTA, CDR2 FQGNSA. The CDR3 coding sequence is TGTGCCAGCAGCTTCAGGGGGAACACTGAAGCTTTCTTT. It codes for CASSFRGNTEAFF.

J is TRBJ2-7 and V is TRBV2, with unresolved D. Germline V lookup: CDR1 SNHLY, CDR2 FYNNEI. There are 13 residues in the CDR3. V dropped 1 base and J dropped 3 bases, with 7 bases sitting between them. CDR3 sequence (DNA): TGTGCCAGCAGTGAAGACAGCCGCTACGAGCAGTACTTC. Translated: CASSEDSRYEQYF.

This clone was picked up one time. The chain has TRBV7-3 and TRBJ2-1, with 9 bases lining up with TRBD2. With V trimmed by 1 base and J by 10 bases, 8 bases remained unmatched. The CDR3 extends over 15 amino acids. Per the germline V gene, CDR1 is SGHTA and CDR2 is FQGTGA. The DNA for the CDR3 is TGTGCCAGCAGCTTAATAGCGGGAGCAATCGGCGAGCAGTTCTTC. Protein sequence: CASSLIAGAIGEQFF.

This chain uses TRBV6-6 with TRBJ1-3, with TRBD1 identical over 9 bases. J lost 4 bases, V lost 5 bases, and 12 bases had no gene match. The CDR3 contains 17 residues. Per germline, CDR1 MNHNY and CDR2 SVGAGI (reference sequence). CDR3 amino acids: CASSQIQGTGIGNTIYF. The CDR3 DNA sequence: TGTGCCAGCAGTCAAATCCAAGGGACAGGGATCGGAAACACCATATATTTT.

V gene TRBV5-4 combines with J gene TRBJ2-3; D perhaps matches TRBD1 (6 bases). CDR1 is SGHNT, CDR2 YYREEE, per germline (reference sequence). This CDR3 is built from 15 residues. The V and J ends lost 3 bases and 1 base respectively, with 12 bases between them. In DNA, the CDR3 is TGTGCCAGCAGCTCCCGGGACACGGGCACAGATACGCAGTATTTT. As protein: CASSSRDTGTDTQYF.

The CDR3 DNA reads as TGTGCCAGCAGTGGCCGGACTAGCGGGGTCACAGATACGCAGTATTTT. It yields the protein CASSGRTSGVTDTQYF. The rearrangement joins TRBV25-1 to TRBJ2-3; TRBD2 agrees at 12 bases. This CDR3 is built from 16 residues. CDR1 is MGHDK, CDR2 SYGVNS, per germline. Unmatched junction bases numbered 4, after V lost 4 bases and J lost 2 bases.

This clone was counted a few times. The rearrangement joins TRBV7-2 to TRBJ2-1, with 11 positions matching TRBD2. With V trimmed by 0 bases and J by 7 bases, 5 bases remained unmatched. The V gene's germline CDR1 is SGHTA and CDR2 FQGNSA. The CDR3 contains 16 residues. For the CDR3, the DNA is TGTGCCAGCAGCTTAGCCTTAGCGGGAGGGGGGAATGAGCAGTTCTTC. It specifies CASSLALAGGGNEQFF.

V usage is TRBV27 and J usage is TRBJ1-2; tentatively, D is TRBD1 (5 bases). The CDR3 has 14 residues. The V end was cut by 7 bases, the J end by 3 bases, with 15 bases between. Germline V gives CDR1 MNHEY, CDR2 SMNVEV (reference sequence). CDR3 nucleotides: TGTGCCAGCACCCTCCTAGGGGAAGACTATGGCTACACCTTC. Amino acid sequence: CASTLLGEDYGYTF.

The genes are TRBV27 and TRBJ2-1; no clear D. The CDR3 runs to 14 residues. Germline CDR1 reads MNHEY; CDR2 reads SMNVEV (reference sequence). Trimming left V 3 bases short and J 1 base short, with 7 bases between. This chain's CDR3 is CASSLIVSYNEQFF. The CDR3 DNA sequence: TGTGCCAGCAGTTTGATAGTATCCTACAATGAGCAGTTCTTC.

This chain uses TRBV7-2 with TRBJ2-2, with TRBD2 matching over 10 bases. The V segment lost 3 bases and the J segment 5 bases; nucleotides outside the gene matches: 3. Germline CDR1 SGHTA, CDR2 FQGNSA. The CDR3 loop spans 15 amino acids. CDR3 residues: CASSLASGRTGELFF. The DNA for the CDR3 is TGTGCCAGCAGCTTGGCTAGCGGGAGAACCGGGGAGCTGTTTTTT.

The chain employs TRBV6-5 and TRBJ2-7, with 10 nucleotides matching TRBD1. Germline loops: CDR1 MNHEY, CDR2 SVGAGI. J was trimmed by 5 bases and V by 6 bases; bases with no gene match: 10. The CDR3 has 15 amino acids. The CDR3: CASRRDRGTLNEQYF. The CDR3 DNA reads as TGTGCCAGCAGGAGGGACAGGGGAACGCTAAACGAGCAGTACTTC.

This sequence joins TRBV11-2 and TRBJ2-2, with 9 bases lining up with TRBD1. The CDR3 consists of 15 residues. V lost 4 bases, J lost 5 bases, and 5 bases stayed unmatched. Germline V gene sequence: CDR1 SGHAT, CDR2 FQNNGV. The DNA of the CDR3 is TGTGCCAGCAGCTGGGGGGACAGGGAGACCGGGGAGCTGTTTTTT. It yields the protein CASSWGDRETGELFF.

The J gene is TRBJ2-1, the V gene TRBV29-1, with a possible D match to TRBD2 (6 bases). Trimming took 4 bases from V and 5 from J, leaving 15 bases between them. This CDR3 region has 14 residues. The germline V gene has CDR1 SQVTM and CDR2 ANQGSEA. The CDR3 here is CSVVGGGVNNEQFF. CDR3 coding DNA: TGCAGCGTTGTGGGTGGAGGGGTCAACAATGAGCAGTTCTTC.

This clone showed up just once. The chain recombines TRBV4-1 with TRBJ2-7; no clear D. V lost 1 base and J lost 5, with 15 bases in between. CDR3 length: 15 amino acids. Germline-derived CDR1 and CDR2 are MGHRA and YSYEKL. DNA for the CDR3: TGCGCCAGCAGCCAAGGCCCGGGTTCTAACGACGAGCAGTACTTC. This translates into CASSQGPGSNDEQYF.